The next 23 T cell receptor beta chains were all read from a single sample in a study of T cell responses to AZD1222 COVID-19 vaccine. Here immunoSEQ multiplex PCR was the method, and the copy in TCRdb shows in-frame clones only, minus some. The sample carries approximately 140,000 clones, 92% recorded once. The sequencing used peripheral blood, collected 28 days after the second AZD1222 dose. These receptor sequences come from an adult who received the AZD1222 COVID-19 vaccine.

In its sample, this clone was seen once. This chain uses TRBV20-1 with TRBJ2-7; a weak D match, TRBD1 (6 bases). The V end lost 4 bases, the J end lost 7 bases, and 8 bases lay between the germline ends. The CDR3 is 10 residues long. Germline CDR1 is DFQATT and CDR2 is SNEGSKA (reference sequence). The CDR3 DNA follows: TGCAGTGCTAACAGGGTAGAGCAGTACTTC. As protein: CSANRVEQYF.

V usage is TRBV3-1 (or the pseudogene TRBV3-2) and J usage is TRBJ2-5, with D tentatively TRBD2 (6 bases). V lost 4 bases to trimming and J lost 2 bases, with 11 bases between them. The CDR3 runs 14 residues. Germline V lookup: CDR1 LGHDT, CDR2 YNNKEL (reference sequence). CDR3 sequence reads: CASSLRLVQETQYF. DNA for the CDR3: TGTGCCAGCAGCCTAAGACTAGTACAAGAGACCCAGTACTTC.

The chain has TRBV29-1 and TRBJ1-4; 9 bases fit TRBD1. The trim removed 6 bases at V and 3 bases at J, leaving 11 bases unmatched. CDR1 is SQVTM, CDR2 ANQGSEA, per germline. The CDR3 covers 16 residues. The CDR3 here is CSVKDRGFISNEKLFF. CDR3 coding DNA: TGCAGCGTAAAAGACAGGGGGTTTATATCTAATGAAAAACTGTTTTTT.

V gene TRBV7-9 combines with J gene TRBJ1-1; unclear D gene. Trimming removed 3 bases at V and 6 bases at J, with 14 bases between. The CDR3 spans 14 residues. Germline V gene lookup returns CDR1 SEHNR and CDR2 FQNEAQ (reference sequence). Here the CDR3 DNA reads TGTGCCAGCAGCTTGGGCACGAGTGCCCCTGAAGCTTTCTTT. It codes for CASSLGTSAPEAFF.

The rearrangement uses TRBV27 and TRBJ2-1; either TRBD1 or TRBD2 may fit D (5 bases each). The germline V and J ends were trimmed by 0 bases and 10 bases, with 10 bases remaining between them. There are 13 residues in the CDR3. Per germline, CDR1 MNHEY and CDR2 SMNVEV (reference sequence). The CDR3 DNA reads TGTGCCAGCAGTTTATCCGTGGGACGGGAGCAGTTCTTC. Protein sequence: CASSLSVGREQFF.

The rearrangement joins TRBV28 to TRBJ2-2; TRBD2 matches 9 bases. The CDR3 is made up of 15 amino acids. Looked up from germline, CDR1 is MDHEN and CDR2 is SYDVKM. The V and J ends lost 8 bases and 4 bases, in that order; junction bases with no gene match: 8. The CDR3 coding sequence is TGTGCCAGCGGAGAGGGACTAGCTGGCACCGGGGAGCTGTTTTTT. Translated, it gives CASGEGLAGTGELFF.

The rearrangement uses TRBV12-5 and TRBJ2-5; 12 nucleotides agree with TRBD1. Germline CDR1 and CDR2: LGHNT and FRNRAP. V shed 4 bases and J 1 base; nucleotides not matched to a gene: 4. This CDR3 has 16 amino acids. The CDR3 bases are TGTGCTAGTGGTTCCGGGACAGGGGGCCTCCAAGAGACCCAGTACTTC. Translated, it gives CASGSGTGGLQETQYF.

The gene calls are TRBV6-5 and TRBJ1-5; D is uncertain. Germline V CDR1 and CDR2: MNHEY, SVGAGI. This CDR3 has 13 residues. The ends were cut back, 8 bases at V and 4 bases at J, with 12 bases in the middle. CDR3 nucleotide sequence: TGTGCCAGCGGTAACATCCCTAATCAGCCCCAGCATTTT. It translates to CASGNIPNQPQHF.

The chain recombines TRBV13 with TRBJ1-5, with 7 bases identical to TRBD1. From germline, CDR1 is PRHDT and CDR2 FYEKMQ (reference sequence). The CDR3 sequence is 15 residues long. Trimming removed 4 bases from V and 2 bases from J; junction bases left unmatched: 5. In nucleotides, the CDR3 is TGTGCCAGCAGCTGGCGACAGGGCGGCAATCAGCCCCAGCATTTT. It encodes CASSWRQGGNQPQHF.

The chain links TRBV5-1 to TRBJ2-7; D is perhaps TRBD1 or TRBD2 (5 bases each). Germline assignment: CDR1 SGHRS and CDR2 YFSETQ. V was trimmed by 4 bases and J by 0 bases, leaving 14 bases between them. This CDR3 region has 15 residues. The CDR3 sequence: CASSGTGRSSYEQYF. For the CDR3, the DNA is TGCGCCAGCAGCGGAACGGGACGGAGCTCCTACGAGCAGTACTTC.

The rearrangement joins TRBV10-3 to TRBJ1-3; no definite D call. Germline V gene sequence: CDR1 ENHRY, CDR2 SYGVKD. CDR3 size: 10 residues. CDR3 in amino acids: CVVGGNTIYF. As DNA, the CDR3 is TGTGTGGTGGGTGGAAACACCATATATTTT.

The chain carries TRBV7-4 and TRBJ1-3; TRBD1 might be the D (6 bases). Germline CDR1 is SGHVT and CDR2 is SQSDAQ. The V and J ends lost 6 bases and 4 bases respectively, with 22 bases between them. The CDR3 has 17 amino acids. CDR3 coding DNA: TGTGCCAGCAGTGGGCTGACCCCCGGGGGCCTCGGAAACACCATATATTTT. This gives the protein CASSGLTPGGLGNTIYF.

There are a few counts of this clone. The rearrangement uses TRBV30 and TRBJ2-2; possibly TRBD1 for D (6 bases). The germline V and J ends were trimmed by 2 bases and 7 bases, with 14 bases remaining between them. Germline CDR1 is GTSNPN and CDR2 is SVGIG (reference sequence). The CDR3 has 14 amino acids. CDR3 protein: CAWSQGPSLGELFF. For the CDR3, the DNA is TGTGCCTGGAGTCAGGGGCCCAGCCTCGGGGAGCTGTTTTTT.

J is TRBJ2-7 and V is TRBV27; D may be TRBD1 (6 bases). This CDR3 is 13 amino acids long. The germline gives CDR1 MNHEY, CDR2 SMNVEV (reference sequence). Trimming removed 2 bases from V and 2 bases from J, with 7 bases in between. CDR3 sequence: CASSLHRAYEQYF. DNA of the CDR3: TGTGCCAGCAGTTTACACAGGGCCTACGAGCAGTACTTC.

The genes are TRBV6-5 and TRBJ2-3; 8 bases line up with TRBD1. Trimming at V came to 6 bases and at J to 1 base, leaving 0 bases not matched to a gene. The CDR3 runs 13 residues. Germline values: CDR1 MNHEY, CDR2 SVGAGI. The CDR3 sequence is CASRTGGTDTQYF. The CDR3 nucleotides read TGTGCCAGCAGGACAGGGGGCACAGATACGCAGTATTTT.

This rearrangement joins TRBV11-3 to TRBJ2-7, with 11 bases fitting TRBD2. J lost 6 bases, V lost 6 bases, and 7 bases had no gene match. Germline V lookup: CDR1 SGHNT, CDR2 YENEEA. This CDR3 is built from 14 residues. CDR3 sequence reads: CASSTLAGGSEQYF. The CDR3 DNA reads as TGTGCCAGCAGTACTCTAGCGGGAGGCTCCGAGCAGTACTTC.

In DNA form, the CDR3 reads TGTGCCATCAGTGAAGGAGGACACTCCAGCACTAGCGGGGGATACGAGCAGTACTTC. Its translation: CAISEGGHSSTSGGYEQYF. The V and J genes are TRBV10-3 and TRBJ2-7; the match to TRBD2 covers 11 bases. The V gene's germline CDR1 is ENHRY and CDR2 SYGVKD. Unmatched junction bases numbered 17, after V lost 3 bases and J lost 4 bases. The CDR3 length is 19 residues.

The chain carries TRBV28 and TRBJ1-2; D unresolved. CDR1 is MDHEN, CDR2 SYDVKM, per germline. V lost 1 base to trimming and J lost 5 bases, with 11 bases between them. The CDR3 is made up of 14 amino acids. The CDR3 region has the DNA TGTGCCAGCAGTTTATTAGGACGGAATTATGGCTACACCTTC. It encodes CASSLLGRNYGYTF.

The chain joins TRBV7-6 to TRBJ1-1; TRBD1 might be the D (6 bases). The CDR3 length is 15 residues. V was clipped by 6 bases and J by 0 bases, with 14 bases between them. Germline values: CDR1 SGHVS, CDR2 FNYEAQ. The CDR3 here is CASSPSRGMNTEAFF. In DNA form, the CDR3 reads TGTGCCAGCAGTCCAAGCAGGGGCATGAACACTGAAGCTTTCTTT.

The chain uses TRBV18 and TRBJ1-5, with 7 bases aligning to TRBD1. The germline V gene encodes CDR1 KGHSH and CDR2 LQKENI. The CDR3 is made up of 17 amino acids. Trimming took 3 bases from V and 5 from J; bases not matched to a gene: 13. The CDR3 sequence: CASSPESLQGRYQPQHF. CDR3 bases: TGTGCCAGCTCACCCGAGTCCTTACAGGGGCGGTATCAGCCCCAGCATTTT.

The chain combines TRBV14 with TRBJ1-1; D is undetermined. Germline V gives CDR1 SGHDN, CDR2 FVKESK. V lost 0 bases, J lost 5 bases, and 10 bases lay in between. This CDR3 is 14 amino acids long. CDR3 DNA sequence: TGTGCCAGCAGCCAAGAATTTGCTCGGACTGAAGCTTTCTTT. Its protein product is CASSQEFARTEAFF.

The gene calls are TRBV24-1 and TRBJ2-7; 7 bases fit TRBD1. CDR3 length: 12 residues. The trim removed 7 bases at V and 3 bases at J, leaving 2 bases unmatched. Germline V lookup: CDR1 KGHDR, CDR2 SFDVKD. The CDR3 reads CATRGQNYEQYF. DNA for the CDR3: TGTGCCACCAGGGGACAGAACTACGAGCAGTACTTC.

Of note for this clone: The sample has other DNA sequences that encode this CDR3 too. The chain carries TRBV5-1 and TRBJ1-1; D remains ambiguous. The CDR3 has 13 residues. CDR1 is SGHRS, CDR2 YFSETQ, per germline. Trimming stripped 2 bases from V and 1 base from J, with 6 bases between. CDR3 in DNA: TGCGCCAGCAGCTTAGGCGCGAACACTGAAGCTTTCTTT. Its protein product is CASSLGANTEAFF.